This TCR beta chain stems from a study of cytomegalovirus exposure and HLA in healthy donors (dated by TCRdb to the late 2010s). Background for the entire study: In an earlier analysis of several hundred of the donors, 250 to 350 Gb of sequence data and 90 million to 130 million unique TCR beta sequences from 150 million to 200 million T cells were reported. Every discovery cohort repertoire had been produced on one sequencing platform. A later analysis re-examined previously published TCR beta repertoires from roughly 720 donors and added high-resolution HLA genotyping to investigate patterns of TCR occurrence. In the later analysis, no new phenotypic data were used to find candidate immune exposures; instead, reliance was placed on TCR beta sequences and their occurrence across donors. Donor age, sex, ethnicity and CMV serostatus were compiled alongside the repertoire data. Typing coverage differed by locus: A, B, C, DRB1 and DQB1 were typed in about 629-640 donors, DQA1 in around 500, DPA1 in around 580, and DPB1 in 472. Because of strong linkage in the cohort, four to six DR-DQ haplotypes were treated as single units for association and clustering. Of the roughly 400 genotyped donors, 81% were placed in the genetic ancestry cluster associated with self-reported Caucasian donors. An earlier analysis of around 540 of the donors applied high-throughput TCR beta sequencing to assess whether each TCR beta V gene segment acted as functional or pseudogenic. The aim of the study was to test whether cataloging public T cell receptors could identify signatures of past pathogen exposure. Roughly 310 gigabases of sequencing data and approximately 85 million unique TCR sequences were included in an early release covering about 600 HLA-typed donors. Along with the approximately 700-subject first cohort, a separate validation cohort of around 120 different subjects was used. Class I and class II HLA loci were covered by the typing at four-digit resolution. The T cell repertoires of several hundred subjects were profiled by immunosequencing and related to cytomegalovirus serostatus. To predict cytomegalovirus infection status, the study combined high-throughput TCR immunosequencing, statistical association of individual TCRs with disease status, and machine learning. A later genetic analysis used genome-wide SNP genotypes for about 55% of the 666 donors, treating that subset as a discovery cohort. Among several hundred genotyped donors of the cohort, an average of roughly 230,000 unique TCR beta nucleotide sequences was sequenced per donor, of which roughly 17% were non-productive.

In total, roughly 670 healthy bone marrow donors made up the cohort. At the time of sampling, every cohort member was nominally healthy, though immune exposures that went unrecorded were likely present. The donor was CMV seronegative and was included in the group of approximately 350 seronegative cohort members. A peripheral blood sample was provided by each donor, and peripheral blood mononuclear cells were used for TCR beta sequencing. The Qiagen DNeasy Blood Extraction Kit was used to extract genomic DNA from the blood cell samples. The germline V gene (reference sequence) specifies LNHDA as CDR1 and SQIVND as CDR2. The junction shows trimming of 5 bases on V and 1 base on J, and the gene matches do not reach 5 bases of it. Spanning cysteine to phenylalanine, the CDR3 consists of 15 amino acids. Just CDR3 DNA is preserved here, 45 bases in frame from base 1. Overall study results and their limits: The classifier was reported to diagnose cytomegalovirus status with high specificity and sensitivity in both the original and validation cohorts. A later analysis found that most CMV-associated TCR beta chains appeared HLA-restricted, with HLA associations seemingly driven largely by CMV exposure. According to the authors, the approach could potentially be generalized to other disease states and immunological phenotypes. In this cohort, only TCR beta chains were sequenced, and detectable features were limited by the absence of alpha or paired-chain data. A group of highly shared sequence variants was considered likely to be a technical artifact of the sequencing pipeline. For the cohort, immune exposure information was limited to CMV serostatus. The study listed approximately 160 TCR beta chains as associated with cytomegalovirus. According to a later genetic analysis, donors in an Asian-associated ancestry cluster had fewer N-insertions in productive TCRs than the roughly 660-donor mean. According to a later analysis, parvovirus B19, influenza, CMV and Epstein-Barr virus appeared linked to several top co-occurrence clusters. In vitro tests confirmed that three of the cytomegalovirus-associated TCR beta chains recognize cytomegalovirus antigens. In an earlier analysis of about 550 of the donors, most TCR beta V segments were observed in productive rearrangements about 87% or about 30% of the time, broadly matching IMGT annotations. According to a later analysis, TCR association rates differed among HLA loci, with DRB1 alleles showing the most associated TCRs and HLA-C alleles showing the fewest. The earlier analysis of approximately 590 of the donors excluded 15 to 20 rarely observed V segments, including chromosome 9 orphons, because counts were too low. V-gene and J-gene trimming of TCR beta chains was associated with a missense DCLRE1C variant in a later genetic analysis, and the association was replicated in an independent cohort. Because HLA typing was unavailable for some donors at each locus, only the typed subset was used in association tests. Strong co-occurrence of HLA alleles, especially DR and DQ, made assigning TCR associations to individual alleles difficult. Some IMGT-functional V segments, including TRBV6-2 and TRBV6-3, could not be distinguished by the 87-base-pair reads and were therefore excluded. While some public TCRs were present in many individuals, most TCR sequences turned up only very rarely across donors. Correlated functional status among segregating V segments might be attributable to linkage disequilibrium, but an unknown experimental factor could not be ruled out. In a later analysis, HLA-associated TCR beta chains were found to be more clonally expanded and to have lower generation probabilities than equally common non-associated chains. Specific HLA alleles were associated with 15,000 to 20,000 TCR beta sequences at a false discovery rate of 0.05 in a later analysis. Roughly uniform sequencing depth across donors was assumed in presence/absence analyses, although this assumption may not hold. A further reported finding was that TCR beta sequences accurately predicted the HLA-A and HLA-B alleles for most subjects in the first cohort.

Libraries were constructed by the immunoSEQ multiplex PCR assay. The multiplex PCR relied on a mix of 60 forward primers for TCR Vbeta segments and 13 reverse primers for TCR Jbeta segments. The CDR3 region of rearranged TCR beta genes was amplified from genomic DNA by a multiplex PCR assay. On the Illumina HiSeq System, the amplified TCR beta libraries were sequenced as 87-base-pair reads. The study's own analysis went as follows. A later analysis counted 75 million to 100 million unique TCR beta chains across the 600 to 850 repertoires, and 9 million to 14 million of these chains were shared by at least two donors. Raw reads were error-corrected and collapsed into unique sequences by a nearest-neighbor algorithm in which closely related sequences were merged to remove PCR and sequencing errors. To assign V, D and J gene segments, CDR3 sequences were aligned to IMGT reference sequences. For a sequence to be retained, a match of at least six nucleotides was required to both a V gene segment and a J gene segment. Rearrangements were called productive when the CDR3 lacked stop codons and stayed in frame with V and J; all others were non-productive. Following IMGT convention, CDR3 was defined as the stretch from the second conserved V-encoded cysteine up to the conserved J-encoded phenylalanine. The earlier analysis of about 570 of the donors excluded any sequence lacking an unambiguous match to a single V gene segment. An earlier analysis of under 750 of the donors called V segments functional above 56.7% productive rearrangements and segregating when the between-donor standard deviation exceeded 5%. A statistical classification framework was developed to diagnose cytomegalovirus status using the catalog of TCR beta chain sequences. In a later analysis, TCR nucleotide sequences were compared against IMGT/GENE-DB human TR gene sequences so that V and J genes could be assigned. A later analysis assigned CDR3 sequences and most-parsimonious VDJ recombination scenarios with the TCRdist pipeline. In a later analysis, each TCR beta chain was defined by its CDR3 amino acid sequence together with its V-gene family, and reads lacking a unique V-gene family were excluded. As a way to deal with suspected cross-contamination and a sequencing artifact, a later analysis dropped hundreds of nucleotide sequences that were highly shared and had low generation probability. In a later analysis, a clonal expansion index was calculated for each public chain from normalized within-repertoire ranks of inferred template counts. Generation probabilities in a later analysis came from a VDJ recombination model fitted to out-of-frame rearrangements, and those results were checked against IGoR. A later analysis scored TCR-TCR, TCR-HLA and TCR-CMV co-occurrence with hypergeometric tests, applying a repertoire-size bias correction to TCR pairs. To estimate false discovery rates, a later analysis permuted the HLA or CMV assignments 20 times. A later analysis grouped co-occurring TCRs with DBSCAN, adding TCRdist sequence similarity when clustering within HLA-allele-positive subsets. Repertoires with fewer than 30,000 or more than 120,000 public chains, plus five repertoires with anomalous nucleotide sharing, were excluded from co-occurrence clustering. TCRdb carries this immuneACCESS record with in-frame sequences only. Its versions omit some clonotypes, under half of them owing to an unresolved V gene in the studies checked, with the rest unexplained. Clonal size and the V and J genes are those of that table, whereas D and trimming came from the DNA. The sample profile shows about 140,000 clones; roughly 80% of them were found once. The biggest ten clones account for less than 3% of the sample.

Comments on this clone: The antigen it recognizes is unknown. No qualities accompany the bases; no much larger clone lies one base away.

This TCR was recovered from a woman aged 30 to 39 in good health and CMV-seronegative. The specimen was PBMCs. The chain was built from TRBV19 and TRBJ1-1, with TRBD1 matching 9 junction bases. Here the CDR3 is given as CASSPGQGGNTEAFF. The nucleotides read TGTGCCAGTAGTCCGGGACAGGGCGGGAACACTGAAGCTTTCTTT.